Following are 20 T cell receptor beta chains from one sample sequenced in a study of T cells after yellow fever vaccination. Using its own MiXCR run on the 5' RACE reads, TCRdb lists one record per CDR3 protein. In the table there are 340,000 or so distinct CDR3 sequences, approximately 12% of which are singletons. Material: CD4+ T cells sorted from PBMCs, obtained 15 days after the yellow fever booster vaccination. The source of these receptors is a man younger than 30 who received the YFV17D yellow fever vaccine.

This clonotype occurred a few times. The chain carries TRBV7-9 and TRBJ1-5; D uncertain. This CDR3 spans 14 amino acids. Trimming stripped 4 bases from V and 4 bases from J, with 11 bases between. Germline V gene lookup returns CDR1 SEHNR and CDR2 FQNEAQ (reference sequence). CDR3 region: CASSSRDGNQPQHF. The CDR3 coding sequence is TGTGCCAGCAGCTCCCGGGATGGGAATCAGCCCCAGCATTTT.

This clonotype was observed a few times. The rearrangement uses TRBV5-1 and TRBJ2-1; a possible D gene is TRBD2 (6 bases). Looked up from germline, CDR1 is SGHRS and CDR2 is YFSETQ. The CDR3 totals 14 residues. The germline V and J ends were trimmed by 9 bases and 4 bases, with 17 bases remaining between them. CDR3 protein: CATRDSGQYNEQFF. The CDR3 nucleotides are TGCGCCACCCGGGACTCCGGGCAATACAATGAGCAGTTCTTC.

This clonotype was observed a handful of times. The chain has TRBV9 and TRBJ1-4; unclear D gene. Germline CDR1 SGDLS, CDR2 YYNGEE. V gave up 3 bases and J gave up 4 bases, with 7 bases separating them. CDR3 length equals 13 residues. The CDR3 coding sequence is TGTGCCAGCAGCGCCTCATTTAATGAAAAACTGTTTTTT. Protein product: CASSASFNEKLFF.

This clonotype was counted between two and nine times. This chain uses TRBV3-1 with TRBJ2-7, with D possibly TRBD2 on 5 matching bases. Germline lookup yields CDR1 LGHDT and CDR2 YNNKEL (reference sequence). The CDR3 sequence is 13 residues long. CDR3 nucleotides: TGTGCCAGCAGCGGTGGACTCTCCAACGAGCAGTACGTC. Amino acid sequence: CASSGGLSNEQYV.

There are a few counts of this clonotype. An end of the junction differs from the germline gene, which may be a read error. The genes are TRBV7-2 and TRBJ2-1, with TRBD2 identical over 11 bases. The CDR3 spans 14 residues. Germline assignment: CDR1 SGHTA and CDR2 FQGNSA. The CDR3 bases are TGTGCCAGCAGCTTAGAGCTAGCGGGGGGACGGAGAGCCTTC. This sequence encodes CASSLELAGGRRAF.

The V and J genes are TRBV12-3 or TRBV12-4 and TRBJ1-3; possible D gene TRBD1, 5 bases. Trimming took 6 bases from V and 2 from J, leaving 11 bases between them. This CDR3 is 14 amino acids long. The CDR3 nucleotides are TGTGCCAGCAGGGGGACCTCTACTGGAAACACCATATATTTT. Protein product: CASRGTSTGNTIYF.

The chain carries TRBV2 and TRBJ2-7, with a tentative D call TRBD1 (5 bases). The CDR3 consists of 15 residues. From germline, CDR1 is SNHLY and CDR2 FYNNEI. With 6 bases removed from V and 4 bases from J, the gap between germline ends came to 19 bases. The CDR3 DNA reads TGTGCCAGCAGGAGGTACCGTGGGGCGCGATACGAGCAGTACGTC. Its protein is CASRRYRGARYEQYV.

The V and J genes are TRBV24-1 and TRBJ2-3; 11 bases fit TRBD1. J lost 6 bases, V lost 2 bases, and 3 bases had no gene match. CDR3 length equals 15 residues. Germline assignment: CDR1 KGHDR and CDR2 SFDVKD. CDR3: CATSDSGTGGDTQYF. CDR3 sequence (DNA): TGTGCCACCAGTGATTCGGGGACAGGGGGGGATACGCAGTATTTT.

This clonotype was seen ten or more times. The chain joins TRBV20-1 to TRBJ2-7; a possible D gene is TRBD1 (6 bases). The V and J ends lost 3 bases and 0 bases respectively, with 12 bases between them. The CDR3 is made up of 14 amino acids. Germline values: CDR1 DFQATT, CDR2 SNEGSKA (reference sequence). CDR3 sequence (DNA): TGCAGTGCTAGCCCGGGACAAAGCTCCTACGAGCAGTACTTC. Translating it yields CSASPGQSSYEQYF.

The gene calls are TRBV18 and TRBJ1-1, with D hard to call. V shed 4 bases and J shed 1 base, with 4 bases lying between them. The V gene's germline CDR1 is KGHSH and CDR2 LQKENI. This CDR3 contains 12 residues. This CDR3 is CASSRPNTEAFF. CDR3 bases: TGTGCCAGCTCACGACCGAACACTGAAGCTTTCTTT.

The chain uses TRBV9 and TRBJ2-1; D may be TRBD1 or TRBD2 (6 bases each). With 4 bases removed from V and 5 bases from J, the gap between germline ends came to 19 bases. Germline values: CDR1 SGDLS, CDR2 YYNGEE. This CDR3 has 16 residues. The CDR3 region has the DNA TGTGCCAGCAGCTCGCCTCAGGGGAGGAACGACAATGAGCAGTTCTTC. Amino acid sequence: CASSSPQGRNDNEQFF.

This chain connects TRBV12-5 to TRBJ1-2; 8 bases agree with TRBD1. CDR3 length: 14 residues. V lost 5 bases, J lost 7 bases, and 9 bases stayed unmatched. Germline values: CDR1 LGHNT, CDR2 FRNRAP. In DNA form, the CDR3 reads TGTGCTAGTGGTCTCCCGGGACAGGTTTTTGGCTACACCTTC. This encodes CASGLPGQVFGYTF.

The chain combines TRBV9 with TRBJ1-5; 7 nucleotides line up with TRBD1. The CDR3 contains 15 residues. Germline assignment: CDR1 SGDLS and CDR2 YYNGEE. The V and J ends lost 0 bases and 3 bases, in that order; junction bases with no gene match: 3. The CDR3 coding sequence is TGTGCCAGCAGCGTAGGAGGGACAGACAATCAGCCCCAGCATTTT. Translation gives CASSVGGTDNQPQHF.

CDR3 region: CASTGDSYYGYTF. As DNA, the CDR3 is TGCGCCAGCACAGGGGATTCGTACTATGGCTACACCTTC. This sequence joins TRBV5-1 and TRBJ1-2; D perhaps matches TRBD1 (6 bases). The V and J ends lost 6 bases and 3 bases respectively, with 12 bases between them. The CDR3 covers 13 residues. Germline V lookup: CDR1 SGHRS, CDR2 YFSETQ.

This rearrangement joins TRBV14 to TRBJ2-5; 8 nucleotides align to TRBD1. V was clipped by 5 bases and J by 5 bases; unmatched bases: 10. The germline gives CDR1 SGHDN, CDR2 FVKESK. The CDR3 extends over 15 amino acids. CDR3 sequence reads: CASSSRTGKVETQYF. As DNA, the CDR3 is TGTGCCAGCAGCTCCCGGACAGGGAAGGTGGAGACCCAGTACTTC.

This clonotype came up a few times. V is TRBV19 and J is TRBJ2-5; 9 nucleotides agree with TRBD1. V trimming: 3 bases; J trimming: 1 base; junction bases outside the gene matches: 3. The germline gives CDR1 LNHDA, CDR2 SQIVND (reference sequence). The CDR3 sequence is 15 residues long. This CDR3 reads CASSIGDRAQETQYF. The CDR3 nucleotides read TGTGCCAGTAGTATCGGGGACAGGGCCCAAGAGACCCAGTACTTC. The variable domain in full, with the rest retrieved from reference TRBV19 and TRBJ2-5, is DGGITQSPKYLFRKEGQNVTLSCEQNLNHDAMYWYRQDPGQGLRLIYYSQIVNDFQKGDIAEGYSVSREKKESFPLTVTSAQKNPTAFYLCASSIGDRAQETQYFGPGTRLLVL.

This clonotype was counted at least ten times. V is TRBV24-1 and J is TRBJ2-3; D unresolved. Between the trimmed V and J ends, which lost 2 bases and 6 bases, there was a span of 2 bases. The CDR3 loop spans 11 amino acids. Per the germline V gene, CDR1 is KGHDR and CDR2 is SFDVKD. The CDR3 DNA reads as TGTGCCACCAGTGATTACGATACGCAGTATTTT. Protein: CATSDYDTQYF.

This clonotype was seen more than once but under ten times. The chain couples TRBV20-1 to TRBJ2-2, with TRBD2 as a possible D gene (6 bases). Trimming stripped 6 bases from V and 12 bases from J, with 11 bases between. This CDR3 is built from 10 residues. Germline V gene lookup returns CDR1 DFQATT and CDR2 SNEGSKA (reference sequence). CDR3 nucleotides: TGCAGTGCCGCCGCGGGAAAGCTGTTTTTT. Its protein is CSAAAGKLFF.

This clonotype came up a few times. The gene calls are TRBV9 and TRBJ1-1, with D possibly matching TRBD1 (6 bases). CDR3 length equals 14 residues. V was pared by 0 bases and J by 5 bases, with 11 bases between. CDR1 and CDR2 (germline): SGDLS, YYNGEE. The CDR3 nucleotides are TGTGCCAGCAGCGTAGTTGGGGGCCGGACTGAAGCTTTCTTT. It encodes CASSVVGGRTEAFF.

This clonotype was seen a handful of times. This chain connects TRBV7-9 to TRBJ2-3, with D unresolved. Trimming stripped 5 bases from V and 5 bases from J, with 14 bases between. Germline CDR1 reads SEHNR; CDR2 reads FQNEAQ (reference sequence). The CDR3 covers 14 residues. The chain's CDR3 is CASSPLWSGDTQYF. The CDR3 DNA sequence: TGTGCCAGCAGCCCCCTATGGTCGGGAGATACGCAGTATTTT.